One sample yielded the 24 T cell receptor beta chains listed below, sequenced in a study of shared clonotypes between healthy human individuals. Some clones are missing from TCRdb's copy, which holds only in-frame ones; the method was immunoSEQ multiplex PCR. The sample contains 200,000 to 250,000 clones, over 60% of which appear only once. The sample consisted of memory CD4+ T cells sorted from blood. This sample's subset: CD45RA-negative fraction. These receptors all stem from a young man in good health.

This clone was counted between two and nine times. The rearrangement links TRBV18 to TRBJ2-5; tentative D call: TRBD1 (6 bases). Germline V gene sequence: CDR1 KGHSH, CDR2 LQKENI. V was cut by 6 bases and J by 2 bases, with 10 bases left in between. CDR3 length: 13 amino acids. DNA for the CDR3: TGTGCCAGCTCCCCCGACAGGCAAGAGACCCAGTACTTC. This gives the protein CASSPDRQETQYF.

This clone came up many times. The chain couples TRBV9 to TRBJ2-3, with 12 bases that match TRBD2. CDR3 length equals 16 residues. V gave up 3 bases and J gave up 8 bases; unmatched junction bases: 10. Germline V CDR1 and CDR2: SGDLS, YYNGEE. The DNA for the CDR3 is TGTGCCAGCAGCGCCCCGGGGACTAGCGGGTTTGGTACGCAGTATTTT. Its protein is CASSAPGTSGFGTQYF.

In this sample, this clone turned up a few times. The J gene is TRBJ2-3, the V gene TRBV6-5, with D maybe TRBD1 (5 bases). The CDR3 is 14 amino acids. Trimming pared 10 bases from V and 6 bases from J, leaving 20 bases between. CDR1 MNHEY and CDR2 SVGAGI come from the germline V gene. The CDR3 region is CATRVVPLADTQYF. DNA of the CDR3: TGTGCCACCAGGGTCGTCCCGTTGGCGGATACGCAGTATTTT.

This chain connects TRBV5-1 to TRBJ2-2, with a weak D call TRBD2 (5 bases). Germline lookup yields CDR1 SGHRS and CDR2 YFSETQ. V was shortened by 5 bases and J by 0 bases, with 14 bases between the two germline ends. The CDR3 runs 16 residues. The CDR3 loop reads CASRPSSGANTGELFF. CDR3 DNA sequence: TGCGCCAGCAGGCCAAGTTCCGGGGCGAACACCGGGGAGCTGTTTTTT.

The rearrangement links TRBV18 to TRBJ2-3; 12 nucleotides match TRBD2. The V gene end was trimmed by 3 bases and the J gene end by 2 bases; junction bases not matched to a gene: 15. The CDR3 totals 20 residues. The V gene's germline CDR1 is KGHSH and CDR2 LQKENI. CDR3 DNA sequence: TGTGCCAGCTCACCTTTTCCGGTACACCTAGCGGGAGGGTTCACAGATACGCAGTATTTT. Protein: CASSPFPVHLAGGFTDTQYF.

V usage is TRBV14 and J usage is TRBJ1-4; possible D gene TRBD1, 6 bases. V lost 2 bases and J lost 2, with 12 bases in between. CDR1 is SGHDN and CDR2 is FVKESK in the germline V gene. CDR3 length: 16 amino acids. CDR3 DNA sequence: TGTGCCAGCAGCCAATATACAGGGATCACTAATGAAAAACTGTTTTTT. Protein product: CASSQYTGITNEKLFF.

The chain links TRBV6-5 to TRBJ2-5; TRBD1 aligns across 7 bases. In germline, CDR1 is MNHEY, CDR2 SVGAGI. The CDR3 spans 15 residues. The junction had 7 bases not matched to a gene; V was cut back by 5 bases and J by 1 base. CDR3 sequence reads: CASSNLDRAQETQYF. The CDR3 nucleotides read TGTGCCAGCAGTAATCTCGACAGGGCCCAAGAGACCCAGTACTTC.

The rearrangement uses TRBV10-2 and TRBJ2-1; 11 positions agree with TRBD2. CDR3 length: 14 residues. The germline CDR1 and CDR2 sequences are WSHSY and SAAADI. The J segment lost 9 bases and the V segment lost 6 bases, leaving 7 bases of the junction unmatched. The CDR3 DNA is TGCGCCAGCAGAACTAGCGGGAGTTCTGGTGAGCAGTTCTTC. This gives the protein CASRTSGSSGEQFF.

A few counts support this clone. The chain combines TRBV18 with TRBJ2-5; D remains unclear. Looked up from germline, CDR1 is KGHSH and CDR2 is LQKENI. Trimming removed 2 bases at V and 3 bases at J, with 13 bases between. The length of the CDR3 is 15 residues. For the CDR3, the DNA is TGTGCCAGCTCACCATATCAGACGTTCAAAGAGACCCAGTACTTC. Protein: CASSPYQTFKETQYF. The whole variable domain, remainder taken from reference TRBV18 and TRBJ2-5, is NAGVMQNPRHLVRRRGQEARLRCSPMKGHSHVYWYRQLPEEGLKFMVYLQKENIIDESGMPKERFSAEFPKEGPSILRIQQVVRGDSAAYFCASSPYQTFKETQYFGPGTRLLVL.

The chain carries TRBV5-1 and TRBJ2-7; D tentatively fits TRBD1 or TRBD2 (5 bases each). CDR1 SGHRS and CDR2 YFSETQ come from the germline V gene. The V gene lost 4 bases and the J gene lost 2 bases, with 19 bases spanning the gap. This CDR3 spans 16 amino acids. The CDR3 bases are TGCGCCAGCAGCCAATCCGGGACCAACCCAACCTACGAGCAGTACTTC. This gives the protein CASSQSGTNPTYEQYF.

CDR3 in amino acids: CIGATAGELFF. CDR3 in DNA: TGCATCGGTGCGACCGCCGGGGAGCTGTTTTTT. The chain couples TRBV29-1 to TRBJ2-2; D call uncertain. The CDR3 runs to 11 residues. Germline CDR1 and CDR2: SQVTM and ANQGSEA.

This chain connects TRBV4-2 to TRBJ1-2, with D unresolved. V was trimmed by 0 bases and J by 1 base, leaving 15 bases between them. This CDR3 has 17 amino acids. Germline lookup yields CDR1 LGHNA and CDR2 YNFKEQ. The CDR3 protein is CASSQDQARGSNYGYTF. In nucleotides, the CDR3 is TGTGCCAGCAGCCAAGATCAGGCCCGGGGTAGTAACTATGGCTACACCTTC.

The chain uses TRBV6-5 and TRBJ2-5, with D maybe TRBD1 (6 bases). CDR1 MNHEY and CDR2 SVGAGI come from the germline V gene. The CDR3 runs to 11 residues. Trimming took off 5 bases at V and 12 bases at J, with 13 bases between the two ends. The CDR3 region has the DNA TGTGCCAGCAGTGAGGGTTACAGGGAGTACTTC. Its protein product is CASSEGYREYF.

The chain couples TRBV30 to TRBJ1-5, with a weak D call TRBD1 (6 bases). The CDR3 has 14 amino acids. The ends were cut back, 0 bases at V and 7 bases at J, with 13 bases in the middle. Germline CDR1 GTSNPN, CDR2 SVGIG (reference sequence). The CDR3 reads CAWSVGGVGQPQHF. Here the CDR3 DNA reads TGTGCCTGGAGTGTAGGGGGAGTGGGACAGCCCCAGCATTTT.

This clone has a single count. V gene TRBV6-1 combines with J gene TRBJ2-7; no reliable D call. Germline V gene lookup returns CDR1 MNHNS and CDR2 SASEGT. This CDR3 has 11 amino acids. V dropped 5 bases and J dropped 2 bases, with 4 bases sitting between them. The CDR3 sequence is CASSRAYEQYF. DNA of the CDR3: TGTGCCAGCAGTCGGGCCTACGAGCAGTACTTC.

In its sample, this clone was seen once. V usage is TRBV19 and J usage is TRBJ1-1; possibly TRBD1 for D (5 bases). The ends were cut back, 5 bases at V and 1 base at J, with 14 bases in the middle. The CDR3 covers 15 residues. Germline lookup yields CDR1 LNHDA and CDR2 SQIVND (reference sequence). Here the CDR3 DNA reads TGTGCCAGTAGTCTGAGGACAATGGGGAACACTGAAGCTTTCTTT. Protein product: CASSLRTMGNTEAFF. The whole variable domain, filled in from reference TRBV19 and TRBJ1-1, reads DGGITQSPKYLFRKEGQNVTLSCEQNLNHDAMYWYRQDPGQGLRLIYYSQIVNDFQKGDIAEGYSVSREKKESFPLTVTSAQKNPTAFYLCASSLRTMGNTEAFFGQGTRLTVV.

CDR3 coding DNA: TGTGCCAGCAGCGTGGACGGGAGTCCCTACGAGCAGTACTTC. It specifies CASSVDGSPYEQYF. The chain couples TRBV7-9 to TRBJ2-7; tentative D call: TRBD2 (6 bases). CDR3 length: 14 amino acids. CDR1 SEHNR and CDR2 FQNEAQ come from the germline V gene (reference sequence). With 5 bases removed from V and 2 bases from J, the gap between germline ends came to 13 bases.

The chain couples TRBV10-3 to TRBJ2-5; tentative D call: TRBD1 (5 bases). Trimming took 4 bases from V and 5 from J, leaving 8 bases between them. Germline V gene data show CDR1 as ENHRY and CDR2 as SYGVKD. The CDR3 contains 12 residues. CDR3 loop: CAISGQSETQYF. For the CDR3, the DNA is TGTGCCATCAGTGGACAGTCTGAGACCCAGTACTTC.

This clone was detected a few times. The chain combines TRBV7-2 with TRBJ2-2; D may be TRBD1 (5 bases). Germline V gene lookup returns CDR1 SGHTA and CDR2 FQGNSA. The CDR3 spans 16 residues. Trimming shortened V by 5 bases and J by 1 base, and 14 bases separated the two germline ends. The DNA for the CDR3 is TGTGCCAGCAGCACAACCAGGGTGGAGAACACCGGGGAGCTGTTTTTT. Translating it yields CASSTTRVENTGELFF.

V usage is TRBV7-6 and J usage is TRBJ2-3; the match to TRBD2 covers 8 bases. Germline loops: CDR1 SGHVS, CDR2 FNYEAQ. V gave up 1 base and J gave up 3 bases; unmatched junction bases: 9. The CDR3 sequence is 17 residues long. The CDR3 loop reads CASSLVWSGSNTDTQYF. The CDR3 coding sequence is TGTGCCAGCAGCTTAGTGTGGAGCGGGAGTAATACAGATACGCAGTATTTT.

V usage is TRBV19 and J usage is TRBJ2-7; no reliable D call. Trimming cost V 5 bases and J 5 bases, with 7 bases left between them. Germline V gene sequence: CDR1 LNHDA, CDR2 SQIVND (reference sequence). The CDR3 is 11 amino acids. The CDR3 nucleotides are TGTGCCAGTAGTCGTTGGGACGAGCAGTACTTC. Protein sequence: CASSRWDEQYF.

The chain is built from TRBV5-1 and TRBJ2-5; D possibly corresponds to TRBD2 (5 bases). Trimming took off 5 bases at V and 4 bases at J, with 12 bases between the two ends. The CDR3 covers 13 residues. CDR1 is SGHRS, CDR2 YFSETQ, per germline. The CDR3 is CASRARVGETQYF. The CDR3, as DNA: TGCGCCAGCAGGGCGAGGGTTGGAGAGACCCAGTACTTC.

This clone was found a few times. CDR3 region: CASSLGGADGYTF. In nucleotides, the CDR3 is TGCGCCAGCAGCTTGGGGGGAGCAGATGGCTACACCTTC. V usage is TRBV5-1 and J usage is TRBJ1-2, with D unclear. Per the germline V gene, CDR1 is SGHRS and CDR2 is YFSETQ. The ends were cut back, 0 bases at V and 6 bases at J, with 9 bases in the middle. This CDR3 contains 13 residues.

V gene TRBV7-9 combines with J gene TRBJ2-5; D is unresolved. In germline, CDR1 is SEHNR, CDR2 FQNEAQ (reference sequence). V shed 5 bases and J shed 5 bases, with 21 bases lying between them. The CDR3 is 16 amino acids. The CDR3 protein is CASSKTPPRATETQYF. CDR3 DNA: TGTGCCAGCAGCAAGACCCCCCCCCGGGCGACGGAGACCCAGTACTTC.